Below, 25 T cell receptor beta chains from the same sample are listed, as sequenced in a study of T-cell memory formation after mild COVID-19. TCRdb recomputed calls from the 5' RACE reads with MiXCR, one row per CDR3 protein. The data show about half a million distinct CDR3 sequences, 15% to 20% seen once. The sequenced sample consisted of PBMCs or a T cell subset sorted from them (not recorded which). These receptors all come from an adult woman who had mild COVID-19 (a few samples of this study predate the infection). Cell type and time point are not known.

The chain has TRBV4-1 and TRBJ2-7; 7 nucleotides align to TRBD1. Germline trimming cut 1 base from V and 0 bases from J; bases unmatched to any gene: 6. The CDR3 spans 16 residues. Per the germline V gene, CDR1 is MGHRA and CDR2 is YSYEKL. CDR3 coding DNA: TGCGCCAGCAGCCAAGGGCCGGGGACAGCCTCCTACGAGCAGTACTTC. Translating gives CASSQGPGTASYEQYF.

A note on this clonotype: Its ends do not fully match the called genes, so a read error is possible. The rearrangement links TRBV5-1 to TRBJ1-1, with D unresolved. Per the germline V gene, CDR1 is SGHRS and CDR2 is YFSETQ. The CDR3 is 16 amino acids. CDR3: CASRLVRGSGNTEAFF. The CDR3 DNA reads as TGCGCCAGCAGATTGGTACGTGGTAGTGGGAACACTGAAGCTTTCTTT.

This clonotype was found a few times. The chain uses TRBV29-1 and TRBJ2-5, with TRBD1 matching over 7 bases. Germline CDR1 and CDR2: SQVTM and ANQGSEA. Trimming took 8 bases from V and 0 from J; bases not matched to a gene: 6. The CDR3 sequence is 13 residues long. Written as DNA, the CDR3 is TGCAGCACCACGACAGGGTACCAAGAGACCCAGTACTTC. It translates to CSTTTGYQETQYF.

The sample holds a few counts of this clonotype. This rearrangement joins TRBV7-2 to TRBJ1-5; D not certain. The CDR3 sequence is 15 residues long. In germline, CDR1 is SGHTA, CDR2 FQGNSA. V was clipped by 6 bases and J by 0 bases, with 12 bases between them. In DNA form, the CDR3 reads TGTGCCAGCAGGGTGCGGCCATATAGCAATCAGCCCCAGCATTTT. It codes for CASRVRPYSNQPQHF.

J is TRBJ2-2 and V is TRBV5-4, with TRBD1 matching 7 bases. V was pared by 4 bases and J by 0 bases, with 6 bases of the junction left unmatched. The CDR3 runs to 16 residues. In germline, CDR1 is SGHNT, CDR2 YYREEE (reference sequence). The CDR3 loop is CASSVETGANTGELFF. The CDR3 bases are TGTGCCAGCAGCGTTGAAACAGGGGCGAACACCGGGGAGCTGTTTTTT.

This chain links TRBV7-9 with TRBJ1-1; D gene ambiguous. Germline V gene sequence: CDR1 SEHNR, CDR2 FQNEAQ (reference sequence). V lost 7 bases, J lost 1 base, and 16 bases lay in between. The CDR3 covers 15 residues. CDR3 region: CASTNPNLGNTEAFF. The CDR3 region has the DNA TGTGCCAGCACCAACCCTAATTTAGGGAACACTGAAGCTTTCTTT.

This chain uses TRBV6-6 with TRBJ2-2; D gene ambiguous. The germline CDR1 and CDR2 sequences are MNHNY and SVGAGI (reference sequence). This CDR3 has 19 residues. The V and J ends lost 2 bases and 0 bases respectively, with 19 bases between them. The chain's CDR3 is CASSYPPRKHKTNTGELFF. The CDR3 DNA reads TGTGCCAGCAGTTACCCCCCCAGGAAGCACAAGACGAACACCGGGGAGCTGTTTTTT.

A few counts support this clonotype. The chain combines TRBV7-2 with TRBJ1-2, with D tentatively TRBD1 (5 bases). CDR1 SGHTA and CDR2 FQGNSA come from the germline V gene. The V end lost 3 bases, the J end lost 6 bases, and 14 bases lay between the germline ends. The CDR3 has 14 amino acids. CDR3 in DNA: TGTGCCAGCAGCTTGGGGACGGAGCGAAATGGCTACACCTTC. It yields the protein CASSLGTERNGYTF.

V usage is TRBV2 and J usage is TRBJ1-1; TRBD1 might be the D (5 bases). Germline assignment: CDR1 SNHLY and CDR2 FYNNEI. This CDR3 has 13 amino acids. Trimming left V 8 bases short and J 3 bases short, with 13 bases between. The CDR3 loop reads CASGTEQDTEAFF. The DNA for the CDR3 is TGTGCCAGCGGTACTGAACAGGACACTGAAGCTTTCTTT.

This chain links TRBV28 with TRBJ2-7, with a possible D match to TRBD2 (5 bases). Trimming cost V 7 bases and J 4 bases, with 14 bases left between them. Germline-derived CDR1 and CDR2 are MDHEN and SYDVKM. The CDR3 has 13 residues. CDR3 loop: CASTPGSGYEQYF. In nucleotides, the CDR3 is TGTGCCAGCACCCCGGGATCGGGTTACGAGCAGTACTTC.

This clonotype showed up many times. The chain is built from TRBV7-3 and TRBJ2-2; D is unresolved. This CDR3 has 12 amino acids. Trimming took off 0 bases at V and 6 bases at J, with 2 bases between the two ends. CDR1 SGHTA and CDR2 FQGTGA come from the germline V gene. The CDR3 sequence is CASSLTAGELFF. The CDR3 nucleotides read TGTGCCAGCAGCTTAACTGCCGGGGAGCTGTTTTTT.

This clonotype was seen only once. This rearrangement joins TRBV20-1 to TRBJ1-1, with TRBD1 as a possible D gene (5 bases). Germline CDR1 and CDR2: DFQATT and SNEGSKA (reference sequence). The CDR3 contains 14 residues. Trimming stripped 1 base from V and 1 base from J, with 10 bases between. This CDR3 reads CSARGLDRNTEAFF. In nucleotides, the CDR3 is TGCAGTGCTAGAGGATTAGACAGGAACACTGAAGCTTTCTTT.

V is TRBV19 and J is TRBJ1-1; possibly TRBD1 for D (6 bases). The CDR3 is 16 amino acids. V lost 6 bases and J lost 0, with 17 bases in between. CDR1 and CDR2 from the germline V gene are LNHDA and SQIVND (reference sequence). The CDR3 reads CASSRDGRGMNTEAFF. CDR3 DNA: TGTGCCAGTAGCAGGGACGGGAGGGGGATGAACACTGAAGCTTTCTTT.

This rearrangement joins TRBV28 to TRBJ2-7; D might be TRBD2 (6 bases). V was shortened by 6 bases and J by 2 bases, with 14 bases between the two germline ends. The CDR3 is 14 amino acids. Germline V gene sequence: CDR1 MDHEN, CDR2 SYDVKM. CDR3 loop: CASSPGGSAYEQYF. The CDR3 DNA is TGTGCCAGCAGCCCAGGAGGGTCAGCCTACGAGCAGTACTTC.

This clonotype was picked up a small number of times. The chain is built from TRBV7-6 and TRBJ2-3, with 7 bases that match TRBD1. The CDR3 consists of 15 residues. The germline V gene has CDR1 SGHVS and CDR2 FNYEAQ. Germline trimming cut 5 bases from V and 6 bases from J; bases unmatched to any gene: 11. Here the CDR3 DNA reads TGTGCCAGCAGCGAAAAGACAGGGAGTCGTGATACGCAGTATTTT. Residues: CASSEKTGSRDTQYF. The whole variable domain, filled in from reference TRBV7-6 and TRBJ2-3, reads GAGVSQSPRYKVTKRGQDVALRCDPISGHVSLYWYRQALGQGPEFLTYFNYEAQQDKSGLPNDRFSAERPEGSISTLTIQRTEQRDSAMYRCASSEKTGSRDTQYFGPGTRLTVL.

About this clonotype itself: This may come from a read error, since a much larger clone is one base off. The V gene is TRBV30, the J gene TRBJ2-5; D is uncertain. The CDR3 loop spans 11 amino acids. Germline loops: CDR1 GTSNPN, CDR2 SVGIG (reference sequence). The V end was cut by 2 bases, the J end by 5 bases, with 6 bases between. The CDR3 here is CAWSLGETQYF. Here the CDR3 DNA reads TGTGCCTGGAGTCTCGGGGAGACCCAGTACTTC. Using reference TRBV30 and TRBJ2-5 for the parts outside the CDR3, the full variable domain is SQTIHQWPATLVQPVGSPLSLECTVEGTSNPNLYWYRQAAGRGLQLLFYSVGIGQISSEVPQNLSASRPQDRQFILSSKKLLLSDSGFYLCAWSLGETQYFGPGTRLLVL.

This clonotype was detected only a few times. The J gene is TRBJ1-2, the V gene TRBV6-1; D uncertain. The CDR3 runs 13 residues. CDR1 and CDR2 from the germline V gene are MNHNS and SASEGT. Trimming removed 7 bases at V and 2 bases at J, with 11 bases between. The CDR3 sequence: CASTQGRNYGYTF. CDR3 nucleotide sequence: TGTGCCAGCACCCAAGGACGGAACTATGGCTACACCTTC.

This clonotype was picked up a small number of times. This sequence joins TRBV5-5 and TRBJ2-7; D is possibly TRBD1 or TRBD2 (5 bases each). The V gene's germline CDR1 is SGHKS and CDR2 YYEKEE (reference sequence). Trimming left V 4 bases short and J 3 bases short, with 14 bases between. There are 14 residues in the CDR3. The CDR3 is CASSPGTAVYEQYF. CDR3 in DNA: TGTGCCAGCAGCCCCGGGACGGCTGTCTACGAGCAGTACTTC.

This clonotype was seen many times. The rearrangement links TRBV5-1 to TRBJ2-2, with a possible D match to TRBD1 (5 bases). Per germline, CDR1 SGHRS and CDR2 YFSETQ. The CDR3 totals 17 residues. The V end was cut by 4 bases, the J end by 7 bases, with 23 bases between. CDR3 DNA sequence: TGCGCCAGCAGCCCCACCACTAACCAGGGTTCGAACGGGGAGCTGTTTTTT. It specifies CASSPTTNQGSNGELFF.

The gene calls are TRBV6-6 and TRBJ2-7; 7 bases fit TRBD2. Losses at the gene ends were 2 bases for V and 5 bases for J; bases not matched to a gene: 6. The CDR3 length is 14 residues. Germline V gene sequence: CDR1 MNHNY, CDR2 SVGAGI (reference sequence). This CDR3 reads CASSYDQRDDEQYF. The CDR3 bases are TGTGCCAGCAGTTACGATCAGCGGGATGACGAGCAGTACTTC.

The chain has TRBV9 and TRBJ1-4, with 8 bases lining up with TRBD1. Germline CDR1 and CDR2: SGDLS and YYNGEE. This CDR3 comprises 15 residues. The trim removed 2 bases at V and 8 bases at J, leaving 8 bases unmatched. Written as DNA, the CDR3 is TGTGCCAGCAGCGTGGGACAGGCTTTTGGGGAAAAACTGTTTTTT. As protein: CASSVGQAFGEKLFF.

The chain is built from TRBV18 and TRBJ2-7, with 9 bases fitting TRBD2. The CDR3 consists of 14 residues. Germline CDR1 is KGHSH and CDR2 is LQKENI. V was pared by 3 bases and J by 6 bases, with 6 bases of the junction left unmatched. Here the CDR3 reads CASSPSPSGTEQYF. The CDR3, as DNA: TGTGCCAGCTCACCTTCGCCTAGCGGGACCGAGCAGTACTTC.

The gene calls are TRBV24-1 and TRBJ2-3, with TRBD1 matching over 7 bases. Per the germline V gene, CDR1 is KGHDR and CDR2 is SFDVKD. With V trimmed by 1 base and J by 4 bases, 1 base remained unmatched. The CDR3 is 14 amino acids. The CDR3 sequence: CATSDFRGSDTQYF. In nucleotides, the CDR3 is TGTGCCACCAGTGATTTCAGGGGGTCAGATACGCAGTATTTT.

The CDR3 spells CASSFHVNSNQPQHF. CDR3 DNA sequence: TGTGCCAGCAGCTTTCACGTAAATAGCAATCAGCCCCAGCATTTT. This chain joins TRBV7-2 and TRBJ1-5; D not certain. V lost 3 bases and J 0 bases, leaving 9 bases between the germline ends. The CDR3 sequence is 15 residues long. The germline gives CDR1 SGHTA, CDR2 FQGNSA.

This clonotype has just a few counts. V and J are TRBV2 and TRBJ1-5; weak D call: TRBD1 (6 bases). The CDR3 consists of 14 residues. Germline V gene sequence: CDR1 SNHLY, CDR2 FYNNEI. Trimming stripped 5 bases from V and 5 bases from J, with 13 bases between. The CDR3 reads CASSQDSTYQPQHF. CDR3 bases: TGTGCCAGCAGTCAGGACAGCACTTATCAGCCCCAGCATTTT. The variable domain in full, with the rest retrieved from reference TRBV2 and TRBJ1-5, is EPEVTQTPSHQVTQMGQEVILRCVPISNHLYFYWYRQILGQKVEFLVSFYNNEISEKSEIFDDQFSVERPDGSNFTLKIRSTKLEDSAMYFCASSQDSTYQPQHFGDGTRLSIL.